Shown below are 24 T cell receptor beta chains from a single sample sequenced in a study of cytomegalovirus exposure and HLA in healthy donors. In the PCR, 60 Vbeta and 13 Jbeta primers were used. Assay used: immunoSEQ multiplex PCR; TCRdb lists only in-frame clones, some missing. The table includes over 200,000 clones, around 89% detected once. Sequences were obtained from PBMCs. All receptors derive from a woman younger than 35 in good health and CMV-seronegative.

This chain joins TRBV10-3 and TRBJ2-1; TRBD2 aligns across 10 bases. The CDR3 has 16 residues. Trimming cost V 5 bases and J 9 bases; bases outside gene matches: 13. The germline gives CDR1 ENHRY, CDR2 SYGVKD. CDR3 DNA sequence: TGTGCCATCAGTTTCTACCTAGCGGGAGAGGGGGGTGAGCAGTTCTTC. This translates into CAISFYLAGEGGEQFF.

V usage is TRBV5-1 and J usage is TRBJ1-3, with D unresolved. The CDR3 loop spans 16 amino acids. Germline CDR1 is SGHRS and CDR2 is YFSETQ. Trimming took 2 bases from V and 0 from J, leaving 12 bases between them. CDR3 amino acids: CASSFGGSDSGNTIYF. The CDR3 nucleotides read TGCGCCAGCAGCTTTGGAGGGTCCGACTCTGGAAACACCATATATTTT. The whole variable domain, remainder taken from reference TRBV5-1 and TRBJ1-3, is KAGVTQTPRYLIKTRGQQVTLSCSPISGHRSVSWYQQTPGQGLQFLFEYFSETQRNKGNFPGRFSGRQFSNSRSEMNVSTLELGDSALYLCASSFGGSDSGNTIYFGEGSWLTVV.

The chain carries TRBV7-3 and TRBJ2-7; 7 bases fit TRBD2. From germline, CDR1 is SGHTA and CDR2 FQGTGA. The CDR3 totals 15 residues. J gave up 3 bases and V 1 base, and 6 bases lay outside the gene matches. Here the CDR3 reads CASSLRGGRCYEQYF. CDR3 nucleotide sequence: TGTGCCAGCAGCTTAAGGGGCGGGAGATGCTACGAGCAGTACTTC. Full variable domain (rest looked up from reference TRBV7-3 and TRBJ2-7): GAGVSQTPSNKVTEKGKYVELRCDPISGHTALYWYRQSLGQGPEFLIYFQGTGAADDSGLPNDRFFAVRPEGSVSTLKIQRTERGDSAVYLCASSLRGGRCYEQYFGPGTRLTVT.

J is TRBJ1-3 and V is TRBV9, with TRBD1 as a possible D gene (6 bases). Germline V gives CDR1 SGDLS, CDR2 YYNGEE. V dropped 0 bases and J dropped 1 base, with 11 bases sitting between them. The CDR3 has 16 residues. CDR3 residues: CASSVVPGDSGNTIYF. In DNA form, the CDR3 reads TGTGCCAGCAGCGTAGTCCCAGGGGATTCTGGAAACACCATATATTTT.

The chain recombines TRBV7-2 with TRBJ1-1, with a tentative D call TRBD1 (6 bases). The CDR3 is 15 amino acids. Germline CDR1 reads SGHTA; CDR2 reads FQGNSA. V was cut by 5 bases and J by 5 bases, with 18 bases left in between. The CDR3 coding sequence is TGTGCCAGCAGCCCACGCATGGGGGGGCGGACTGAAGCTTTCTTT. This gives the protein CASSPRMGGRTEAFF.

The chain has TRBV2 and TRBJ2-3, with D hard to call. This CDR3 comprises 14 residues. Germline-derived CDR1 and CDR2 are SNHLY and FYNNEI. V lost 4 bases, J lost 2 bases, and 10 bases lay in between. CDR3 in amino acids: CASSALESTDTQYF. CDR3 nucleotide sequence: TGTGCCAGCAGTGCCTTGGAGTCCACAGATACGCAGTATTTT.

The rearrangement links TRBV5-1 to TRBJ1-1; D is possibly TRBD1 (5 bases). The germline V gene has CDR1 SGHRS and CDR2 YFSETQ. The ends were cut back, 4 bases at V and 1 base at J, with 14 bases in the middle. The CDR3 consists of 15 residues. CDR3 DNA: TGCGCCAGCAGCCGCATGACCACAGGGAACACTGAAGCTTTCTTT. Amino acid sequence: CASSRMTTGNTEAFF. Full variable domain (rest looked up from reference TRBV5-1 and TRBJ1-1): KAGVTQTPRYLIKTRGQQVTLSCSPISGHRSVSWYQQTPGQGLQFLFEYFSETQRNKGNFPGRFSGRQFSNSRSEMNVSTLELGDSALYLCASSRMTTGNTEAFFGQGTRLTVV.

The V call is TRBV15, the J call TRBJ2-7; 10 bases fit TRBD2. The CDR3 is 19 residues long. CDR1 is LNHNV and CDR2 is YYDKDF in the germline V gene (reference sequence). J gave up 3 bases and V 0 bases, and 14 bases lay outside the gene matches. The CDR3 DNA sequence: TGTGCCACCAGCAGAGATTGGGGGGCTAGCGGGAGTCGAGGCTACGAGCAGTACTTC. This encodes CATSRDWGASGSRGYEQYF.

This clone was seen only once. The V and J genes are TRBV27 and TRBJ2-5, with unresolved D. The J call may be in error: the DNA end matches TRBJ2-7 better. The CDR3 runs to 13 residues. Germline V CDR1 and CDR2: MNHEY, SMNVEV (reference sequence). DNA for the CDR3: TGTGCCAGCAGTTTTGACACGTCCTACGAGCAGTACTTC. This encodes CASSFDTSYEQYF.

The J gene is TRBJ1-4, the V gene TRBV2; D is ambiguous. The V gene lost 6 bases and the J gene lost 4 bases, with 12 bases spanning the gap. Germline V gene data show CDR1 as SNHLY and CDR2 as FYNNEI. This CDR3 region has 14 residues. CDR3 amino acids: CASSGRVVNEKLFF. The CDR3 DNA sequence: TGTGCCAGCAGCGGGAGGGTAGTTAATGAAAAACTGTTTTTT.

V is TRBV15 and J is TRBJ2-2, with TRBD1 matching 8 bases. The CDR3 consists of 15 residues. The germline V gene encodes CDR1 LNHNV and CDR2 YYDKDF (reference sequence). Losses at the gene ends were 5 bases for V and 3 bases for J; bases not matched to a gene: 5. CDR3 in DNA: TGTGCCACCAGCGCGGAGGACAGGGACACCGGGGAGCTGTTTTTT. It translates to CATSAEDRDTGELFF.

The chain recombines TRBV7-6 with TRBJ2-7, with 12 bases lining up with TRBD2. CDR3 size: 16 residues. V trimming: 4 bases; J trimming: 5 bases; junction bases outside the gene matches: 9. Germline V gene data show CDR1 as SGHVS and CDR2 as FNYEAQ. The CDR3 bases are TGTGCCAGCAGCTCCGAACTAGCGGGGGGCGCTGACGAGCAGTACTTC. It yields the protein CASSSELAGGADEQYF. Supplemented by reference TRBV7-6 and TRBJ2-7, the full variable domain reads GAGVSQSPRYKVTKRGQDVALRCDPISGHVSLYWYRQALGQGPEFLTYFNYEAQQDKSGLPNDRFSAERPEGSISTLTIQRTEQRDSAMYRCASSSELAGGADEQYFGPGTRLTVT.

The gene calls are TRBV2 and TRBJ2-5; D gene ambiguous. Trimming left V 1 base short and J 3 bases short, with 21 bases between. Germline values: CDR1 SNHLY, CDR2 FYNNEI. This CDR3 region has 18 residues. CDR3 in amino acids: CASSEVGRVPLGEETQYF. CDR3 DNA: TGTGCCAGCAGTGAAGTCGGCCGGGTACCCCTCGGAGAAGAGACCCAGTACTTC.

The chain carries TRBV5-1 and TRBJ1-1; the D gene is possibly TRBD1 (6 bases). Deletions cut 4 bases from V and 3 bases from J, with 19 bases between. Germline CDR1 reads SGHRS; CDR2 reads YFSETQ. The CDR3 is 16 residues long. The CDR3 DNA follows: TGCGCCAGCAGCAGTAGTCCAGGGGCGAGGGACACTGAAGCTTTCTTT. It encodes CASSSSPGARDTEAFF. The full variable domain, with the rest looked up from reference TRBV5-1 and TRBJ1-1, is KAGVTQTPRYLIKTRGQQVTLSCSPISGHRSVSWYQQTPGQGLQFLFEYFSETQRNKGNFPGRFSGRQFSNSRSEMNVSTLELGDSALYLCASSSSPGARDTEAFFGQGTRLTVV.

This clone is medium-sized (0.01 to 0.1%) within its sample. The V gene is TRBV5-5, the J gene TRBJ2-7; possibly TRBD2 for D (7 bases). The CDR3 totals 11 residues. Germline-derived CDR1 and CDR2 are SGHKS and YYEKEE (reference sequence). V lost 10 bases to trimming and J lost 7 bases, with 15 bases between them. The CDR3 protein is CASAGAREQYF. The DNA of the CDR3 is TGTGCCTCGGCGGGGGCACGGGAGCAGTACTTC.

The rearrangement uses TRBV6-5 and TRBJ2-5; D might be TRBD1 (6 bases). Per germline, CDR1 MNHEY and CDR2 SVGAGI. The CDR3 contains 15 residues. Between the trimmed V and J ends, which lost 1 base and 5 bases, there was a span of 14 bases. Here the CDR3 reads CASSYWGLGRETQYF. Written as DNA, the CDR3 is TGTGCCAGCAGTTACTGGGGGCTTGGTCGGGAGACCCAGTACTTC.

The chain joins TRBV11-2 to TRBJ2-5; a weak D match, TRBD2 (7 bases). Germline lookup yields CDR1 SGHAT and CDR2 FQNNGV. Trimming removed 6 bases from V and 2 bases from J, with 19 bases in between. This CDR3 region has 16 residues. Written as DNA, the CDR3 is TGTGCCAGCAGTGTAGGGAGGGGGGCGCGGCAAGAGACCCAGTACTTC. Protein sequence: CASSVGRGARQETQYF.

This chain connects TRBV11-2 to TRBJ1-2, with a weak D call TRBD1 (5 bases). The ends were cut back, 1 base at V and 4 bases at J, with 13 bases in the middle. The CDR3 runs 15 residues. CDR1 SGHAT and CDR2 FQNNGV come from the germline V gene. The CDR3 region is CASSLGVGRVYGYTF. In DNA, the CDR3 is TGTGCCAGCAGCTTAGGGGTGGGGCGCGTCTATGGCTACACCTTC.

This clone was counted a single time. The chain employs TRBV10-2 and TRBJ2-2; D is perhaps TRBD2 (5 bases). Germline CDR1 WSHSY, CDR2 SAAADI. V lost 4 bases and J lost 1, with 7 bases in between. The CDR3 is 14 amino acids. This chain's CDR3 is CASSVGGNTGELFF. CDR3 in DNA: TGCGCCAGCAGTGTAGGAGGGAACACCGGGGAGCTGTTTTTT.

This clone turned up a few times. J is TRBJ1-6 and V is TRBV7-2; D may be TRBD1 (5 bases). Germline V gene lookup returns CDR1 SGHTA and CDR2 FQGNSA. The V and J ends lost 5 bases and 8 bases respectively, with 16 bases between them. The CDR3 sequence is 15 residues long. The CDR3 sequence: CASSASPGRDSPLHF. CDR3 coding DNA: TGTGCCAGCAGCGCCAGTCCAGGGAGGGATTCACCCCTCCACTTT.

The V call is TRBV29-1, the J call TRBJ2-1; 7 bases agree with TRBD2. This CDR3 comprises 14 residues. J lost 2 bases, V lost 4 bases, and 5 bases had no gene match. Germline V gene data show CDR1 as SQVTM and CDR2 as ANQGSEA. Here the CDR3 DNA reads TGCAGCGTTGTCGCGGGAGACGCCTACAATGAGCAGTTCTTC. This translates into CSVVAGDAYNEQFF.

This chain joins TRBV6-5 and TRBJ1-1, with D possibly being TRBD1 (5 bases). This CDR3 has 16 amino acids. CDR1 is MNHEY and CDR2 is SVGAGI in the germline V gene. V was cut by 1 base and J by 6 bases, with 18 bases left in between. Written as DNA, the CDR3 is TGTGCCAGCAGTTACTTCCTTAGGGGAAATGGCGCTGAAGCTTTCTTT. This translates into CASSYFLRGNGAEAFF.

The chain uses TRBV7-2 and TRBJ2-7, with TRBD2 identical over 13 bases. Germline V gene data show CDR1 as SGHTA and CDR2 as FQGNSA. The V segment lost 7 bases and the J segment 4 bases; nucleotides outside the gene matches: 7. The CDR3 extends over 15 amino acids. CDR3 nucleotide sequence: TGTGCCAGCAAGGTCCAACTAGCGGGGGGGTACGAGCAGTACTTC. Translation: CASKVQLAGGYEQYF.

V and J are TRBV2 and TRBJ1-2; D is undetermined. Germline-derived CDR1 and CDR2 are SNHLY and FYNNEI. V gave up 5 bases and J gave up 5 bases, with 15 bases separating them. This CDR3 region has 14 residues. CDR3 residues: CASSYGLIPYGYTF. CDR3 nucleotides: TGTGCCAGCAGTTACGGACTGATACCTTATGGCTACACCTTC.